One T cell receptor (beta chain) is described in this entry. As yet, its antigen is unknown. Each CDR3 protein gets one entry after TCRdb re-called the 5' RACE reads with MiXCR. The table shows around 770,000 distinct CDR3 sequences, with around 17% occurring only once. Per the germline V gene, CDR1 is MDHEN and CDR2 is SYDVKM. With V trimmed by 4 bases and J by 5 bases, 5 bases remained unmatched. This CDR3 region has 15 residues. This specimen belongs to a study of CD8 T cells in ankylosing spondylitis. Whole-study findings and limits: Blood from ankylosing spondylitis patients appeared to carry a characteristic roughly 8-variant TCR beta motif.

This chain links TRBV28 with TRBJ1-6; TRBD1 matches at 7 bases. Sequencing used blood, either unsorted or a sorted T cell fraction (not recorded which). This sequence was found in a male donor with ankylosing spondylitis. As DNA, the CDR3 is TGTGCCAGCAGTTCGTTGACAGGGCATAATTCACCCCTCCACTTT. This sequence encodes CASSSLTGHNSPLHF. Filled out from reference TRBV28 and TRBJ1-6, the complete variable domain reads DVKVTQSSRYLVKRTGEKVFLECVQDMDHENMFWYRQDPGLGLRLIYFSYDVKMKEKGDIPEGYSVSREKKERFSLILESASTNQTSMYLCASSSLTGHNSPLHFGNGTRLTVT.